The clone carrying this TCR beta chain was seen ten or more times. This record comes from a study of patients and donors after allogeneic stem cell transplantation. V was clipped by 2 bases and J by 8 bases, with 12 bases between them. CDR1 and CDR2 (germline): MNHEY, SMNVEV (reference sequence). CDR3 length: 14 amino acids. TCRdb re-called the RT-PCR reads with MiXCR, one entry per CDR3 protein. Counted here are approximately 160,000 distinct CDR3 sequences, 24% occurring once; the ten biggest clones make up roughly 27%. Sequencing was carried out using blood, either unsorted or a sorted T cell fraction (not recorded which). The V gene is TRBV27, the J gene TRBJ1-4; D not resolved. This receptor was identified in a human donor who was either an allogeneic HSCT recipient or a stem cell or donor lymphocyte infusion donor (not recorded which). It is not recorded whose cells these are; they may come from a transplant donor. The CDR3 sequence is CASSLGLKAEKLFF. CDR3 DNA: TGTGCCAGCAGTTTAGGGTTAAAAGCCGAAAAACTGTTTTTT.